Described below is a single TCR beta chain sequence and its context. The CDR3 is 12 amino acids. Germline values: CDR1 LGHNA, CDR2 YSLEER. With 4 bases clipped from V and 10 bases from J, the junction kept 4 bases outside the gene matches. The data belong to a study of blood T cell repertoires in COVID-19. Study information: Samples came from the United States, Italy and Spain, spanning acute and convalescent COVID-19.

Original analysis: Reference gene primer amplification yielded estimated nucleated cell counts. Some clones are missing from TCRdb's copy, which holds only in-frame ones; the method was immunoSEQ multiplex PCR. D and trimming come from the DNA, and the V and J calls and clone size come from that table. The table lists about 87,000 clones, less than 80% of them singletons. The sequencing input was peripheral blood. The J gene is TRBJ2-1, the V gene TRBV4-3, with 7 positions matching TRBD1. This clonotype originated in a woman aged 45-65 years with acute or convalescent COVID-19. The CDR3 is CASSLQGYEQFF. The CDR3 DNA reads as TGCGCCAGCAGCCTACAGGGGTACGAGCAGTTCTTC.